This record looks at one T cell receptor (beta chain) sequence and its context. The data originate from a study of blood T cell repertoires in COVID-19. Study context: The United States, Italy and Spain supplied acute and convalescent COVID-19 samples. The cDNA or gDNA used as material had been derived from T cells, B-cell-depleted T cells, or PBMCs.

Germline values: CDR1 SGHTA, CDR2 FQGNSA. With 5 bases removed from V and 6 bases from J, the gap between germline ends came to 17 bases. This CDR3 has 15 residues. In the study's own analysis: Reference gene primer amplification in the assay estimated nucleated cell counts. The method was immunoSEQ multiplex PCR; TCRdb's version includes in-frame clones alone and lacks a portion of them. V, J and clone size are those of that table, while D and trimming were read from the DNA. This table has about 160,000 clones, about 80% appearing once. This rearrangement joins TRBV7-2 to TRBJ2-4; unclear D gene. This TCR was sampled from a man between 60 and 75 years old with acute or convalescent COVID-19. The sample consisted of peripheral blood. For the CDR3, the DNA is TGTGCCAGCAGCCTCGACCCCCAGCGAGGAAACATTCAGTACTTC. Translating gives CASSLDPQRGNIQYF.